A single sample gave rise to the 30 T cell receptor beta chains below, sequenced in a study of graft-versus-host responses after intestinal transplantation. The assay was immunoSEQ multiplex PCR, and TCRdb's table has in-frame clones only and misses some. The sample shows about 47,000 clones, over 85% of them seen only once. The sequences come from PBMCs, collected around 27 months after a first intestinal transplant, on the day of a second. The source of these receptors is a human patient who received an intestinal transplant, so some T cells may come from the graft donor.

Written as DNA, the CDR3 is TGTGCCAGCAGCTTAGAAGACGGGCGGGAGGGCCCCGAGCAGTACTTC. Amino acids: CASSLEDGREGPEQYF. The chain couples TRBV11-1 to TRBJ2-7; TRBD2 matches at 9 bases. CDR3 length equals 16 residues. V lost 1 base to trimming and J lost 6 bases; unmatched junction nucleotides: 10. Germline CDR1 is SGHAT and CDR2 is FQDESV (reference sequence).

There are a few counts of this clone. J is TRBJ2-1 and V is TRBV7-8; 9 bases are a match to TRBD2. The CDR3 runs to 14 residues. CDR1 and CDR2 from the germline V gene are SGHVS and FQNEAQ. The V segment lost 5 bases and the J segment 5 bases; nucleotides outside the gene matches: 4. The CDR3 region has the DNA TGTGCCAGCAGCCCCCGACTAGCGGACAATGAGCAGTTCTTC. It encodes CASSPRLADNEQFF.

This chain connects TRBV2 to TRBJ2-2; no reliable D call. The CDR3 spans 15 residues. The V gene's germline CDR1 is SNHLY and CDR2 FYNNEI. Trimming removed 5 bases from V and 4 bases from J, with 14 bases in between. Here the CDR3 DNA reads TGTGCCAGCAGTCCGGGCCCCGTCGGCACCGGGGAGCTGTTTTTT. Its protein is CASSPGPVGTGELFF.

This rearrangement joins TRBV5-1 to TRBJ2-3; D is undetermined. Germline V CDR1 and CDR2: SGHRS, YFSETQ. This CDR3 region has 12 residues. Trimming shortened V by 5 bases and J by 1 base, and 5 bases separated the two germline ends. DNA for the CDR3: TGCGCCAGCAGAGTTCGCACAGATACGCAGTATTTT. The encoded protein is CASRVRTDTQYF.

V gene TRBV7-2 combines with J gene TRBJ1-1; D unresolved. Trimming removed 5 bases at V and 5 bases at J, with 9 bases between. The CDR3 covers 12 residues. Per the germline V gene, CDR1 is SGHTA and CDR2 is FQGNSA. For the CDR3, the DNA is TGTGCCAGCAGCCGGGAAAGGACTGAAGCTTTCTTT. Its translation: CASSRERTEAFF.

The rearrangement joins TRBV6-5 to TRBJ1-5, with a possible D match to TRBD1 (6 bases). The germline V gene encodes CDR1 MNHEY and CDR2 SVGAGI. Trimming took off 6 bases at V and 4 bases at J, with 16 bases between the two ends. CDR3 length: 15 residues. CDR3 protein: CASSLDRTSNQPQHF. The DNA of the CDR3 is TGTGCCAGCAGCCTGGACAGAACCTCAAATCAGCCCCAGCATTTT.

This chain joins TRBV5-8 and TRBJ1-4, with TRBD1 matching over 9 bases. Germline lookup yields CDR1 SGHTS and CDR2 YDEGEE. The length of the CDR3 is 16 residues. V lost 3 bases, J lost 5 bases, and 8 bases stayed unmatched. The CDR3 bases are TGTGCCAGCAGCTGGGGACAGGGAAACTCAAATGAAAAACTGTTTTTT. Protein product: CASSWGQGNSNEKLFF.

The table lists this clone with a few counts. The rearrangement uses TRBV6-1 and TRBJ2-2; 13 positions agree with TRBD2. The CDR3 extends over 14 amino acids. V was clipped by 8 bases and J by 3 bases; unmatched bases: 0. Germline CDR1 and CDR2: MNHNS and SASEGT. As DNA, the CDR3 is TGTGCCAGCGGACTAGCGGGAGACACCGGGGAGCTGTTTTTT. Protein sequence: CASGLAGDTGELFF.

The chain uses TRBV19 and TRBJ2-1; D perhaps matches TRBD2 (6 bases). This CDR3 contains 13 residues. The germline V gene has CDR1 LNHDA and CDR2 SQIVND (reference sequence). V was clipped by 3 bases and J by 4 bases, with 7 bases between them. For the CDR3, the DNA is TGTGCCAGTAGTATCCTAGCGTACAATGAGCAGTTCTTC. Its translation: CASSILAYNEQFF.

The rearrangement uses TRBV6-5 and TRBJ2-1; 9 positions match TRBD2. The V gene's germline CDR1 is MNHEY and CDR2 SVGAGI. The V gene end was trimmed by 7 bases and the J gene end by 8 bases; junction bases not matched to a gene: 9. CDR3 length equals 14 residues. For the CDR3, the DNA is TGTGCCAGCATCGAAAGCGGGAGGCCTGATGAGCAGTTCTTC. Encoded protein: CASIESGRPDEQFF.

In nucleotides, the CDR3 is TGTGCCAGTAGTTGGCCAGGGAAGCAAGAGACCCAGTACTTC. It codes for CASSWPGKQETQYF. The V and J genes are TRBV19 and TRBJ2-5, with a possible D match to TRBD1 (5 bases). This CDR3 contains 14 residues. The germline V gene encodes CDR1 LNHDA and CDR2 SQIVND (reference sequence). V lost 5 bases and J 2 bases, leaving 12 bases between the germline ends.

This chain connects TRBV4-1 to TRBJ2-7; D unresolved. This CDR3 contains 15 residues. Germline CDR1 and CDR2: MGHRA and YSYEKL. The germline V and J ends were trimmed by 2 bases and 3 bases, with 14 bases remaining between them. Here the CDR3 reads CASSQTSSVGYEQYF. The CDR3 DNA reads TGCGCCAGCAGCCAAACCTCTTCAGTCGGCTACGAGCAGTACTTC.

V usage is TRBV28 and J usage is TRBJ1-4; D is uncertain. V gave up 3 bases and J gave up 1 base, with 9 bases separating them. The CDR3 is 15 residues long. CDR1 is MDHEN and CDR2 is SYDVKM in the germline V gene. The CDR3 here is CASSFLYGTNEKLFF. The CDR3 nucleotides are TGTGCCAGCAGTTTTCTGTATGGAACTAATGAAAAACTGTTTTTT.

This CDR3 is CASSPRGNEQYF. The DNA for the CDR3 is TGTGCCAGCAGCCCTCGTGGGAACGAGCAGTACTTC. The rearrangement links TRBV9 to TRBJ2-7; D is ambiguous. Germline-derived CDR1 and CDR2 are SGDLS and YYNGEE. The V end lost 4 bases, the J end lost 5 bases, and 10 bases lay between the germline ends. This CDR3 has 12 residues.

The chain couples TRBV4-2 to TRBJ2-3; TRBD2 matches at 11 bases. Unmatched junction bases numbered 5, after V lost 1 base and J lost 5 bases. The CDR3 covers 16 residues. Germline CDR1 is LGHNA and CDR2 is YNFKEQ. The CDR3 sequence: CASSQGIAGGLDTQYF. Written as DNA, the CDR3 is TGTGCCAGCAGCCAAGGGATAGCGGGAGGGTTAGATACGCAGTATTTT.

V usage is TRBV27 and J usage is TRBJ1-2, with D unclear. Germline CDR1 reads MNHEY; CDR2 reads SMNVEV (reference sequence). Between the trimmed V and J ends, which lost 3 bases and 2 bases, there was a span of 10 bases. The CDR3 extends over 14 amino acids. In DNA form, the CDR3 reads TGTGCCAGCAGTTTCGGGGTCACCAACTATGGCTACACCTTC. Translated: CASSFGVTNYGYTF.

In this sample, this clone turned up once. The chain employs TRBV5-6 and TRBJ2-3, with D possibly TRBD1 on 5 matching bases. The length of the CDR3 is 13 residues. Trimming pared 1 base from V and 8 bases from J, leaving 11 bases between. The V gene's germline CDR1 is SGHDT and CDR2 YYEEEE. CDR3 in amino acids: CASSLRPQGTQYF. The CDR3 bases are TGTGCCAGCAGCTTGCGGCCTCAGGGTACGCAGTATTTT.

This rearrangement joins TRBV6-1 to TRBJ2-5; 13 nucleotides line up with TRBD2. The CDR3 spans 16 residues. The germline V gene encodes CDR1 MNHNS and CDR2 SASEGT. With V trimmed by 2 bases and J by 5 bases, 5 bases remained unmatched. The chain's CDR3 is CASSETSGRAKETQYF. Here the CDR3 DNA reads TGTGCCAGCAGTGAAACTAGCGGGAGGGCAAAGGAGACCCAGTACTTC.

The chain couples TRBV27 to TRBJ2-7; D is undetermined. V lost 2 bases and J 3 bases, leaving 11 bases between the germline ends. The CDR3 is 14 residues long. CDR1 MNHEY and CDR2 SMNVEV come from the germline V gene (reference sequence). The DNA of the CDR3 is TGTGCCAGCAGTTTAGGAACCGGCCACTACGAGCAGTACTTC. Its protein product is CASSLGTGHYEQYF.

The chain employs TRBV19 and TRBJ2-7; 8 positions agree with TRBD1. The V gene's germline CDR1 is LNHDA and CDR2 SQIVND (reference sequence). Germline trimming cut 6 bases from V and 3 bases from J; bases unmatched to any gene: 4. The CDR3 has 13 amino acids. The CDR3, as DNA: TGTGCCAGTAGGAGGACAGGGAACTACGAGCAGTACTTC. Its translation is CASRRTGNYEQYF.

The genes are TRBV18 and TRBJ1-4; the D is unclear. V was cut by 6 bases and J by 3 bases, with 14 bases left in between. The CDR3 covers 15 residues. Germline V lookup: CDR1 KGHSH, CDR2 LQKENI. The CDR3 is CASSSSVEANEKLFF. CDR3 nucleotides: TGTGCCAGCTCCTCCTCGGTGGAGGCTAATGAAAAACTGTTTTTT.

This chain uses TRBV10-2 with TRBJ1-2; D remains unclear. Trimming cost V 7 bases and J 4 bases, with 19 bases left between them. The length of the CDR3 is 15 residues. Germline CDR1 WSHSY, CDR2 SAAADI. DNA for the CDR3: TGCGCCAGCATGGGAACTTCACCGAGAGCCTATGGCTACACCTTC. As protein: CASMGTSPRAYGYTF.

This clone appeared once. V usage is TRBV9 and J usage is TRBJ1-3, with D hard to call. The germline gives CDR1 SGDLS, CDR2 YYNGEE. The V end was cut by 0 bases, the J end by 0 bases, with 7 bases between. The CDR3 covers 15 residues. The chain's CDR3 is CASSVAPGSGNTIYF. The CDR3 region has the DNA TGTGCCAGCAGCGTAGCCCCAGGCTCTGGAAACACCATATATTTT.

The V call is TRBV9, the J call TRBJ2-4, with 7 bases that match TRBD1. This CDR3 contains 14 residues. Germline CDR1 is SGDLS and CDR2 is YYNGEE. Germline trimming cut 0 bases from V and 16 bases from J; bases unmatched to any gene: 13. This chain's CDR3 is CASSVGRVGDSRYF. CDR3 in DNA: TGTGCCAGCAGCGTAGGTCGGGTCGGGGACAGTCGCTACTTC. The full variable domain, rest sourced from reference TRBV9 and TRBJ2-4, is DSGVTQTPKHLITATGQRVTLRCSPRSGDLSVYWYQQSLDQGLQFLIQYYNGEERAKGNILERFSAQQFPDLHSELNLSSLELGDSALYFCASSVGRVGDSRYFGAGTRLSVL.

V and J are TRBV6-6 and TRBJ1-1; the D gene is possibly TRBD1 (6 bases). From germline, CDR1 is MNHNY and CDR2 SVGAGI (reference sequence). Trimming took off 2 bases at V and 7 bases at J, with 14 bases between the two ends. The length of the CDR3 is 14 residues. The CDR3 DNA follows: TGTGCCAGCAGTTACGAGGGGGGTTGGTTTGAAGCTTTCTTT. It translates to CASSYEGGWFEAFF.

The chain combines TRBV15 with TRBJ2-7; possible D gene TRBD1, 6 bases. V lost 3 bases to trimming and J lost 3 bases, with 12 bases between them. Germline V lookup: CDR1 LNHNV, CDR2 YYDKDF (reference sequence). CDR3 length equals 14 residues. CDR3 residues: CATSSMDRGYEQYF. CDR3 DNA sequence: TGTGCCACCAGCAGCATGGACAGAGGCTACGAGCAGTACTTC.

This chain uses TRBV9 with TRBJ1-4; TRBD1 might be the D (5 bases). The CDR3 is 14 amino acids. CDR1 and CDR2 (germline): SGDLS, YYNGEE. V shed 0 bases and J shed 8 bases, with 11 bases lying between them. DNA for the CDR3: TGTGCCAGCAGCGTAGGCGGGGCGGGGGAAAAACTGTTTTTT. This translates into CASSVGGAGEKLFF. Based on the CDR3 plus reference TRBV9 and TRBJ1-4, the full variable domain is DSGVTQTPKHLITATGQRVTLRCSPRSGDLSVYWYQQSLDQGLQFLIQYYNGEERAKGNILERFSAQQFPDLHSELNLSSLELGDSALYFCASSVGGAGEKLFFGSGTQLSVL.

The chain employs TRBV14 and TRBJ1-2; D call uncertain. The V gene lost 1 base and the J gene lost 8 bases, with 17 bases spanning the gap. The germline V gene has CDR1 SGHDN and CDR2 FVKESK. The length of the CDR3 is 15 residues. CDR3 sequence reads: CASSQVVTPNAGYTF. As DNA, the CDR3 is TGTGCCAGCAGCCAAGTTGTCACCCCTAATGCGGGCTACACCTTC.

The chain joins TRBV5-1 to TRBJ2-7; 9 nucleotides match TRBD1. This CDR3 comprises 16 residues. J gave up 7 bases and V 4 bases, and 15 bases lay outside the gene matches. Looked up from germline, CDR1 is SGHRS and CDR2 is YFSETQ. The CDR3 protein is CASSTTSGTGNKEQYF. DNA for the CDR3: TGCGCCAGCAGCACAACCTCCGGGACAGGGAACAAGGAGCAGTACTTC.

The chain carries TRBV19 and TRBJ1-2; TRBD1 matches at 7 bases. The CDR3 spans 15 residues. After removal of 9 bases from V and 0 bases from J, the junction contained 10 bases not matched to a gene. The germline V gene encodes CDR1 LNHDA and CDR2 SQIVND (reference sequence). CDR3 in DNA: TGTGCCAGCAACCGGGGGACAGCTTCTAACTATGGCTACACCTTC. Amino acid sequence: CASNRGTASNYGYTF.